The 8 T cell receptor beta chains below were found in one sample sequenced in a study of vaccination and CD4 T cells after COVID-19. These TCRs are of unknown antigen specificity. Sequencing of DNA taken from cultured CD4+ T cells relied on the Oncomine TCR Beta short-read assay. TCRdb redid the calling of the PCR reads with MiXCR, one entry per CDR3 protein. This sample has tens of thousands of distinct CDR3 sequences, with over 60% found just once. Described treatment: roughly 11-day PBMC culture with coronavirus spike peptide pools or control peptides (ViraFEST assay). The sequencing used CD4+ T cells from blood, cultured in vitro, collected after SARS-CoV-2 vaccination. These receptors were obtained from a human donor who received a COVID-19 vaccine.

This clonotype was observed a handful of times. The V and J genes are TRBV6-1 and TRBJ1-6; 9 bases map to TRBD1. The V gene end was trimmed by 4 bases and the J gene end by 11 bases; junction bases not matched to a gene: 3. Germline V gives CDR1 MNHNS, CDR2 SASEGT. There are 13 residues in the CDR3. CDR3 residues: CASSGTGDAPLHF. CDR3 bases: TGTGCCAGCAGTGGGACAGGGGACGCACCCCTCCACTTT.

The J gene is TRBJ2-2, the V gene TRBV2; TRBD1 agrees at 8 bases. The V and J ends lost 3 bases and 4 bases, in that order; junction bases with no gene match: 4. The length of the CDR3 is 15 residues. From germline, CDR1 is SNHLY and CDR2 FYNNEI. The CDR3 here is CASSDGRGRTGELFF. Here the CDR3 DNA reads TGTGCCAGCAGTGACGGCAGGGGGCGCACCGGGGAGCTGTTTTTT. The variable domain in full, completed from reference TRBV2 and TRBJ2-2, reads EPEVTQTPSHQVTQMGQEVILRCVPISNHLYFYWYRQILGQKVEFLVSFYNNEISEKSEIFDDQFSVERPDGSNFTLKIRSTKLEDSAMYFCASSDGRGRTGELFFGEGSRLTVL.

The chain's CDR3 is CASRPGQGFPQETQYF. The CDR3 region has the DNA TGTGCCAGCCGACCGGGACAGGGTTTTCCCCAAGAGACCCAGTACTTC. The chain combines TRBV6-1 with TRBJ2-5; 9 nucleotides line up with TRBD1. The V gene's germline CDR1 is MNHNS and CDR2 SASEGT. The CDR3 extends over 16 amino acids. With 8 bases clipped from V and 1 base from J, the junction kept 11 bases outside the gene matches.

This chain joins TRBV6-1 and TRBJ2-5; TRBD2 is a possible D gene (6 bases). Germline V gene sequence: CDR1 MNHNS, CDR2 SASEGT. V was pared by 5 bases and J by 3 bases, with 16 bases between. This CDR3 is 15 amino acids long. The chain's CDR3 is CASSPWGSGEETQYF. The CDR3 DNA follows: TGTGCCAGCAGTCCGTGGGGGTCGGGGGAAGAGACCCAGTACTTC.

This sequence joins TRBV5-4 and TRBJ2-2; TRBD1 might be the D (6 bases). V lost 3 bases, J lost 2 bases, and 35 bases lay in between. Germline V gene data show CDR1 as SGHNT and CDR2 as YYREEE (reference sequence). The CDR3 length is 23 residues. CDR3 sequence: CASSSFAPGAGPPDWDNTGELFF. The CDR3 DNA sequence: TGTGCCAGCAGCTCGTTTGCTCCAGGGGCAGGCCCCCCGGACTGGGATAACACCGGGGAGCTGTTTTTT.

CDR3 region: CASSYGGLVSSYNEQFF. The CDR3 DNA sequence: TGTGCCAGCAGTTATGGGGGGTTGGTGAGCTCCTACAATGAGCAGTTCTTC. This sequence joins TRBV12-3 or TRBV12-4 and TRBJ2-1; D is perhaps TRBD2 (6 bases). The CDR3 length is 17 residues. The V end lost 4 bases, the J end lost 0 bases, and 16 bases lay between the germline ends.

This clonotype has a handful of counts. This chain connects TRBV19 to TRBJ1-6; weak D call: TRBD1 (6 bases). Germline loops: CDR1 LNHDA, CDR2 SQIVND (reference sequence). V was clipped by 3 bases and J by 10 bases, with 13 bases between them. The CDR3 is 14 amino acids. The DNA of the CDR3 is TGTGCCAGTAGTATCCCAGGGGCGAGATCACCCCTCCACTTT. This gives the protein CASSIPGARSPLHF.

This clonotype was recorded only once. The V and J genes are TRBV20-1 and TRBJ2-7; D may match TRBD1 or TRBD2 (5 bases each). The CDR3 is 15 amino acids. Germline V gene lookup returns CDR1 DFQATT and CDR2 SNEGSKA (reference sequence). Trimming took off 0 bases at V and 0 bases at J, with 12 bases between the two ends. CDR3 coding DNA: TGCAGTGCTAGAGATCGGGGCAGGGCCTCCTACGAGCAGTACTTC. Protein product: CSARDRGRASYEQYF.